The present entry profiles one T cell receptor beta chain with its context. Its antigen remains unknown. This specimen comes from a study of OX40 agonist ivuxolimab in advanced cancers. Study-wide background: From about 23 to 85 years was the age range, with a mean of roughly 59 years, and approximately 80% were male.

Data came from immunoSEQ multiplex PCR; TCRdb stores just in-frame clones and leaves some out. The sample gives around 86,000 clones, 85% to 95% of which show up once; roughly an eighth is in the top ten. Study conclusions and caveats: Blood T cells, both CD4+ and CD8+, expanded clonally by week 6 at 0.1 to 3.0 mg/kg.

CDR1 and CDR2 from the germline V gene are LNHDA and SQIVND (reference sequence). Trimming at V came to 5 bases and at J to 6 bases, leaving 6 bases not matched to a gene. This CDR3 has 16 amino acids. The sequenced sample was CD4+ or CD8+ T cells sorted from blood, obtained in a trial of the OX40 agonist ivuxolimab. The receptor comes from an adult with an advanced solid tumor such as melanoma, head and neck, liver or kidney cancer. This chain joins TRBV19 and TRBJ2-1; 14 positions agree with TRBD2. CDR3 loop: CASSPGLAGGFNEQFF. CDR3 nucleotide sequence: TGTGCCAGTAGTCCCGGACTAGCGGGAGGCTTCAATGAGCAGTTCTTC.